This T cell receptor beta chain was documented in a study of T cells in Graves' hyperthyroidism and ophthalmopathy. Uncontrolled infection, other autoimmune disease, pregnancy or lactation disqualified patients from enrolment. It was around 10 ml of fresh peripheral blood that supplied the PBMCs. Study-level points and caveats: Clonotypes that were expanded in thyroid above 0.001 mostly appeared in blood too. Stable hyperthyroidism was told apart from ophthalmopathy by a model built on 13 V-J features.

Amplified TCR beta CDR3 regions came from RNA transcripts. RT-PCR in the first round (using the HTBI primer set) targeted the TCR CDR3. TCRdb re-called the multiplex PCR reads through MiXCR, storing one row per CDR3 protein. Of hundreds of thousands of distinct CDR3 sequences in the sample, approximately 15% were seen once. J gave up 5 bases and V 3 bases, and 13 bases lay outside the gene matches. The CDR3 length is 17 residues. About this clonotype itself: The antigen is unknown.

This clonotype was obtained from a woman in her forties or fifties with Graves' ophthalmopathy. The chain couples TRBV12-3 or TRBV12-4 to TRBJ2-5; 9 bases are shared with TRBD2. The sequenced sample was blood. CDR3 in amino acids: CASSFLAGGPGLETQYF. The CDR3 bases are TGTGCCAGCAGTTTCTTGGCGGGAGGGCCAGGCCTGGAGACCCAGTACTTC.